The clone carrying this T cell receptor beta chain was picked up many times. The antigen remains undetermined. The CDR3 has 11 residues. Trimming shortened V by 7 bases and J by 4 bases, and 7 bases separated the two germline ends. Looked up from germline, CDR1 is MNHEY and CDR2 is SVGAGI. These data belong to a study of T cells after posttransplantation cyclophosphamide. Study-wide findings and caveats: Recipient CMV seropositivity and CMV reactivation strongly tracked TRB clonality. Later blood repertoires were often dominated by clones from the donor CD8+ memory compartment. Skin or GI-infiltrating T cells shared few TRB sequences with blood.

Peripheral blood was collected from the related graft donor on the marrow donation day. Clones were sequenced by immunoSEQ multiplex PCR, and TCRdb holds only the in-frame ones, with some missing. The sample is made up of over 30,000 clones, none counted only once. The J gene is TRBJ1-1, the V gene TRBV6-5; D is undetermined. This clonotype was obtained from a woman between 45 and 60 years old in good health and a related stem cell transplant donor. The sample consisted of PBMCs. CDR3 loop: CASIGSTEAFF. The CDR3 bases are TGTGCCAGCATAGGGAGCACTGAAGCTTTCTTT.